These 20 T cell receptor beta chains were all obtained from the same sample, sequenced in a study of T cell changes during pregnancy in multiple sclerosis. Profiled with immunoSEQ multiplex PCR; TCRdb holds only in-frame clones, not every one. Of over 25,000 clones detected, roughly 89% appear once; the ten largest clones hold approximately 8.4%. The sample here was CD8+ T cells from peripheral blood mononuclear cells, taken before pregnancy. The receptors shown here come from a female donor with multiple sclerosis, enrolled in a pregnancy study.

The chain recombines TRBV19 with TRBJ2-3; 9 bases align to TRBD1. The CDR3 is made up of 15 amino acids. Germline loops: CDR1 LNHDA, CDR2 SQIVND (reference sequence). V lost 4 bases and J lost 5; bases outside the gene matches: 7. The CDR3: CASSTPGQGGDTQYF. CDR3 DNA: TGTGCCAGTAGTACTCCGGGACAGGGAGGAGATACGCAGTATTTT.

This chain links TRBV28 with TRBJ2-2, with 9 bases identical to TRBD1. Trimming cost V 2 bases and J 5 bases; bases outside gene matches: 3. Germline V gene lookup returns CDR1 MDHEN and CDR2 SYDVKM. CDR3 length equals 15 residues. CDR3 nucleotides: TGTGCCAGCAGTTTACACAGGGGGCTGACCGGGGAGCTGTTTTTT. It translates to CASSLHRGLTGELFF.

The chain is built from TRBV11-2 and TRBJ1-2; weak D call: TRBD1 (5 bases). The ends were cut back, 1 base at V and 5 bases at J, with 11 bases in the middle. Germline V gives CDR1 SGHAT, CDR2 FQNNGV. This CDR3 region has 14 residues. CDR3 sequence: CASSLAGSRYGYTF. CDR3 nucleotides: TGTGCCAGCAGCTTAGCAGGGTCACGATATGGCTACACCTTC. Full variable domain (remainder filled in from reference TRBV11-2 and TRBJ1-2): EAGVAQSPRYKIIEKRQSVAFWCNPISGHATLYWYQQILGQGPKLLIQFQNNGVVDDSQLPKDRFSAERLKGVDSTLKIQPAKLEDSAVYLCASSLAGSRYGYTFGSGTRLTVV.

This chain joins TRBV19 and TRBJ1-1; 7 bases are shared with TRBD1. CDR1 and CDR2 (germline): LNHDA, SQIVND (reference sequence). With V trimmed by 8 bases and J by 5 bases, 11 bases remained unmatched. The CDR3 is 14 residues long. The CDR3 sequence: CASRSQPGGTEAFF. In nucleotides, the CDR3 is TGTGCCAGTCGTTCCCAACCAGGGGGAACTGAAGCTTTCTTT.

The chain couples TRBV14 to TRBJ2-1; D is possibly TRBD2 (5 bases). Germline loops: CDR1 SGHDN, CDR2 FVKESK. CDR3 length: 14 residues. V dropped 6 bases and J dropped 8 bases, with 17 bases sitting between them. This chain's CDR3 is CASSPRVRGDEQFF. CDR3 nucleotide sequence: TGTGCCAGCAGTCCCAGAGTCCGGGGAGATGAGCAGTTCTTC.

This clone was recorded once. The chain couples TRBV6-5 to TRBJ2-3; 9 nucleotides agree with TRBD1. The junction had 7 bases not matched to a gene; V was cut back by 7 bases and J by 2 bases. The CDR3 covers 15 residues. Per the germline V gene, CDR1 is MNHEY and CDR2 is SVGAGI. The CDR3 DNA reads as TGTGCCAGCACCAAACAGGGGGCGCCCACAGATACGCAGTATTTT. It is translated as CASTKQGAPTDTQYF.

The CDR3 nucleotides read TGCGCCAGCAGAGAGGGACAGGTTACTTACTTCTACGAGCAGTACTTC. It translates to CASREGQVTYFYEQYF. The V call is TRBV5-1, the J call TRBJ2-7; the match to TRBD1 covers 8 bases. The CDR3 spans 16 residues. V was pared by 5 bases and J by 3 bases, with 13 bases of the junction left unmatched. CDR1 is SGHRS and CDR2 is YFSETQ in the germline V gene. The complete variable domain, with remaining parts taken from reference TRBV5-1 and TRBJ2-7, reads KAGVTQTPRYLIKTRGQQVTLSCSPISGHRSVSWYQQTPGQGLQFLFEYFSETQRNKGNFPGRFSGRQFSNSRSEMNVSTLELGDSALYLCASREGQVTYFYEQYFGPGTRLTVT.

This rearrangement joins TRBV5-6 to TRBJ2-1; maybe TRBD2 (6 bases). Trimming took 0 bases from V and 3 from J, leaving 10 bases between them. Per the germline V gene, CDR1 is SGHDT and CDR2 is YYEEEE. The CDR3 covers 15 residues. CDR3 nucleotide sequence: TGTGCCAGCAGCTTGGTGGAGGGTATCTACAATGAGCAGTTCTTC. Amino acids: CASSLVEGIYNEQFF. The full variable domain, rest sourced from reference TRBV5-6 and TRBJ2-1, is DAGVTQSPTHLIKTRGQQVTLRCSPKSGHDTVSWYQQALGQGPQFIFQYYEEEERQRGNFPDRFSGHQFPNYSSELNVNALLLGDSALYLCASSLVEGIYNEQFFGPGTRLTVL.

This clone was seen once. The V call is TRBV7-6, the J call TRBJ2-5, with D tentatively TRBD1 (6 bases). The DNA end favors TRBJ2-7, so the J call may be wrong. The V gene's germline CDR1 is SGHVS and CDR2 FNYEAQ. CDR3 length: 16 amino acids. The CDR3 DNA reads as TGTGCCAGCAGCTTAGAGGGGGTCAGGGACCTCTACGAGCAGTACTTC. It yields the protein CASSLEGVRDLYEQYF.

The chain links TRBV5-1 to TRBJ2-2; no reliable D call. Trimming removed 5 bases from V and 5 bases from J, with 7 bases in between. The CDR3 loop spans 12 amino acids. Germline loops: CDR1 SGHRS, CDR2 YFSETQ. This CDR3 is CASREKTGELFF. The CDR3 coding sequence is TGCGCCAGCAGGGAGAAAACCGGGGAGCTGTTTTTT.

The rearrangement uses TRBV2 and TRBJ2-7; 7 nucleotides align to TRBD2. V dropped 4 bases and J dropped 5; count of bases not matched to a gene: 2. Germline V gene data show CDR1 as SNHLY and CDR2 as FYNNEI. This CDR3 contains 12 residues. The CDR3: CASSGGRDEQYF. The CDR3 bases are TGTGCCAGCAGTGGGGGGAGGGACGAGCAGTACTTC.

The J gene is TRBJ2-7, the V gene TRBV4-1; the D gene is possibly TRBD2 (6 bases). Germline values: CDR1 MGHRA, CDR2 YSYEKL. The V gene lost 4 bases and the J gene lost 7 bases, with 11 bases spanning the gap. The CDR3 loop spans 12 amino acids. The CDR3 spells CASSLYGGEQYF. CDR3 bases: TGCGCCAGCAGCCTCTATGGGGGGGAGCAGTACTTC.

The V and J genes are TRBV5-8 and TRBJ1-3; no clear D gene. Germline assignment: CDR1 SGHTS and CDR2 YDEGEE. The CDR3 consists of 17 residues. V shed 4 bases and J shed 2 bases, with 19 bases lying between them. CDR3 sequence (DNA): TGTGCCAGCAGCCAAGGCTGGACGGAGGGAACTGGAAACACCATATATTTT. Protein: CASSQGWTEGTGNTIYF.

The V call is TRBV9, the J call TRBJ1-2; a weak D match, TRBD1 (5 bases). Germline CDR1 is SGDLS and CDR2 is YYNGEE. Trimming took 4 bases from V and 0 from J, leaving 13 bases between them. The CDR3 has 15 amino acids. The CDR3 spells CASSPGGRTNYGYTF. The CDR3 region has the DNA TGTGCCAGCAGCCCGGGGGGACGGACTAACTATGGCTACACCTTC.

V and J are TRBV7-9 and TRBJ1-2; D uncertain. V lost 2 bases, J lost 6 bases, and 10 bases lay in between. Germline CDR1 reads SEHNR; CDR2 reads FQNEAQ (reference sequence). This CDR3 comprises 13 residues. The CDR3 protein is CASSLSTRDGYTF. CDR3 nucleotides: TGTGCCAGCAGCTTAAGCACTCGGGATGGCTACACCTTC. Supplemented by reference TRBV7-9 and TRBJ1-2, the full variable domain reads DTGVSQNPRHKITKRGQNVTFRCDPISEHNRLYWYRQTLGQGPEFLTYFQNEAQLEKSRLLSDRFSAERPKGSFSTLEIQRTEQGDSAMYLCASSLSTRDGYTFGSGTRLTVV.

This clone was recorded only once. The gene calls are TRBV7-8 and TRBJ2-1, with TRBD2 matching 11 bases. V dropped 4 bases and J dropped 7; count of bases not matched to a gene: 3. The CDR3 covers 14 residues. Per germline, CDR1 SGHVS and CDR2 FQNEAQ. CDR3 loop: CASSSRLAGNEQFF. The CDR3 nucleotides read TGTGCCAGCAGCTCCAGACTAGCGGGGAATGAGCAGTTCTTC.

For this clone: One end of the junction varies from germline; a read error may be responsible. The chain uses TRBV27 and TRBJ1-5, with unresolved D. CDR1 is MNHEY, CDR2 SMNVEV, per germline (reference sequence). CDR3 length: 15 residues. This chain's CDR3 is CASSLSEGLGQPRHF. As DNA, the CDR3 is TGTGCCAGCAGTTTATCGGAGGGATTAGGTCAGCCCCGGCATTTT.

This clone was observed a single time. V and J are TRBV15 and TRBJ2-7; 8 nucleotides match TRBD2. This CDR3 has 14 amino acids. V shed 5 bases and J 2 bases; nucleotides not matched to a gene: 5. Germline values: CDR1 LNHNV, CDR2 YYDKDF (reference sequence). CDR3 in DNA: TGTGCCACCAGCTACGGGGGGGAAACCTACGAGCAGTACTTC. As protein: CATSYGGETYEQYF.

V gene TRBV11-2 combines with J gene TRBJ2-7, with D maybe TRBD2 (6 bases). The germline V and J ends were trimmed by 2 bases and 5 bases, with 22 bases remaining between them. Germline lookup yields CDR1 SGHAT and CDR2 FQNNGV. The CDR3 runs to 17 residues. CDR3 coding DNA: TGTGCCAGCAGCTTAATTCTCGGGGTCGGGGGTGTCCACGAGCAGTACTTC. Its translation is CASSLILGVGGVHEQYF.

This rearrangement joins TRBV25-1 to TRBJ1-4; a weak D match, TRBD1 (6 bases). Germline V CDR1 and CDR2: MGHDK, SYGVNS. V was clipped by 7 bases and J by 0 bases, with 12 bases between them. The CDR3 has 15 amino acids. The CDR3 nucleotides read TGTGCCAGCATGGACTGGGGGCCAACTAATGAAAAACTGTTTTTT. It codes for CASMDWGPTNEKLFF.